The entry below describes one T cell receptor (beta chain). The data were obtained in a study of blood T cell repertoires in COVID-19. Whole-study context: The analysed material was cDNA or gDNA that came from T cells, B-cell-depleted T cells, or PBMCs.

Enrollment of patients from Seattle took place during active infection, with longitudinal follow-up. Generated by immunoSEQ multiplex PCR, the TCRdb table keeps only in-frame clones and is missing some. The sample lists 200,000 or so clones; about four fifths were seen once. Germline V gene data show CDR1 as LNHDA and CDR2 as SQIVND (reference sequence). V gave up 1 base and J gave up 3 bases, with 13 bases separating them. The CDR3 runs to 15 residues. The clonotype originates from an elderly woman with COVID-19, enrolled during active disease. V usage is TRBV19 and J usage is TRBJ2-7; tentative D call: TRBD1 (5 bases). Material: peripheral blood. The CDR3 loop is CASSIARATLYEQYF. The CDR3 DNA follows: TGTGCCAGTAGTATAGCCAGGGCGACCCTCTACGAGCAGTACTTC.